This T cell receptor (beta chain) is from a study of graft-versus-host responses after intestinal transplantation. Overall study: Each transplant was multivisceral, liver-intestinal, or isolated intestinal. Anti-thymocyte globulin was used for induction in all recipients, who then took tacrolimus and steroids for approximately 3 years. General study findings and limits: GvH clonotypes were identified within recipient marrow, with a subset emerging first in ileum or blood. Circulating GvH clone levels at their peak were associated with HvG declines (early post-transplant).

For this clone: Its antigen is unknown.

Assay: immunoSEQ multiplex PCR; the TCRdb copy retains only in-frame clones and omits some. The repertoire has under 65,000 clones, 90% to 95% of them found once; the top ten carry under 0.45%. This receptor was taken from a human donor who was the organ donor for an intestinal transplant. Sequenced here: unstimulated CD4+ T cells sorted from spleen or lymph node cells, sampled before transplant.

CDR3 loop: CARSSTVAGGTSQETQYF. The CDR3 DNA reads as TGTGCCAGAAGCTCGACGGTAGCGGGGGGGACCTCTCAAGAGACCCAGTACTTC. J is TRBJ2-5 and V is TRBV5-3, with TRBD2 matching 11 bases. TRBV5-3 is labeled an ORF, and its function is uncertain. Trimming took 3 bases from V and 2 from J; bases not matched to a gene: 12. This CDR3 has 18 amino acids.